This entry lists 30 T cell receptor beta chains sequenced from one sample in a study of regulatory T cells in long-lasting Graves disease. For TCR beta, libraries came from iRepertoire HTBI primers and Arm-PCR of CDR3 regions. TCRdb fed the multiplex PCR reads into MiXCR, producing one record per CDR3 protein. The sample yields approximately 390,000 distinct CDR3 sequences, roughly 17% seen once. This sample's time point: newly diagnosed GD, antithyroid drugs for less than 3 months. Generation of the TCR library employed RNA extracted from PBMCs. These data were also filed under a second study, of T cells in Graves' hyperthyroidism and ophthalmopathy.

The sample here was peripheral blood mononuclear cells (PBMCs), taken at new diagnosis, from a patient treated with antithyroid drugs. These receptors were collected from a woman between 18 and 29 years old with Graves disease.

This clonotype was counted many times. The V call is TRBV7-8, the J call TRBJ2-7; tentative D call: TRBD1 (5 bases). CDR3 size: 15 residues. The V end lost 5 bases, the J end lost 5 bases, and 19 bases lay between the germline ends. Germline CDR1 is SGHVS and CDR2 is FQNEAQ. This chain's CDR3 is CASSPRPNKGNEQYF. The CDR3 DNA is TGTGCCAGCAGCCCTCGGCCAAACAAGGGGAACGAGCAGTACTTC.

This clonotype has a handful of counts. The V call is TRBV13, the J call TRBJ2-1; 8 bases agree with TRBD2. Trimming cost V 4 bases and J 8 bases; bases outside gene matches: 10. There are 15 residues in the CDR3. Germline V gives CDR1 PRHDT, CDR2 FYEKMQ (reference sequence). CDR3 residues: CASSSRGGPVYEQFF. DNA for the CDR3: TGTGCCAGCAGCTCCCGGGGGGGCCCAGTCTATGAGCAGTTCTTC.

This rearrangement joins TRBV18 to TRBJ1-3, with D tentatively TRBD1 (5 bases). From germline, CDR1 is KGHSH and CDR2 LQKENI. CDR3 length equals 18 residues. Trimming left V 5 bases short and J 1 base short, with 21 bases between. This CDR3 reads CASSRESLGTNSGNTIYF. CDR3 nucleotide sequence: TGTGCCAGCTCAAGGGAATCGCTGGGGACCAATTCTGGAAACACCATATATTTT.

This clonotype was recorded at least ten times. The CDR3 DNA is TGCAGTGCTAGGCCGGGACAGGGTGTTTCACCCCTCCACTTT. Its protein is CSARPGQGVSPLHF. This sequence joins TRBV20-1 and TRBJ1-6; 9 nucleotides agree with TRBD1. The CDR3 length is 14 residues. V lost 3 bases and J lost 9; bases outside the gene matches: 6. CDR1 DFQATT and CDR2 SNEGSKA come from the germline V gene (reference sequence).

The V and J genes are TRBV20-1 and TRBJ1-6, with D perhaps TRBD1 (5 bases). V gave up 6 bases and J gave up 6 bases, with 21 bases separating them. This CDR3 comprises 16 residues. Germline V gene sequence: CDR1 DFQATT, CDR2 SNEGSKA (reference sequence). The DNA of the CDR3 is TGCAGTGCGCCGCCGCGGAATAGGGGTTCTAATTCACCCCTCCACTTT. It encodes CSAPPRNRGSNSPLHF.

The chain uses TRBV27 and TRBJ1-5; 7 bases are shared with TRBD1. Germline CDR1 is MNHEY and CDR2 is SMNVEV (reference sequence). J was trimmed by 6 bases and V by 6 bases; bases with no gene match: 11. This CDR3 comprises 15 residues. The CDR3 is CASRRGQGDGQPQHF. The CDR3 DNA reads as TGTGCCAGCAGGAGGGGGCAGGGGGACGGTCAGCCCCAGCATTTT.

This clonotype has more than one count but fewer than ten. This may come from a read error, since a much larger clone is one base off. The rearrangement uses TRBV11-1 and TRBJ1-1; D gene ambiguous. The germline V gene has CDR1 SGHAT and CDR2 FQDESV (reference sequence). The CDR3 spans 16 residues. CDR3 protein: CAGSLGFRTANTEAFF. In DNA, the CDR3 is TGTGCCGGCAGCTTAGGATTCCGGACGGCGAACACTGAAGCTTTCTTT. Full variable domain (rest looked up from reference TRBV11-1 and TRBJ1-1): EAEVAQSPRYKITEKSQAVAFWCDPISGHATLYWYRQILGQGPELLVQFQDESVVDDSQLPKDRFSAERLKGVDSTLKIQPAELGDSAMYLCAGSLGFRTANTEAFFGQGTRLTVV.

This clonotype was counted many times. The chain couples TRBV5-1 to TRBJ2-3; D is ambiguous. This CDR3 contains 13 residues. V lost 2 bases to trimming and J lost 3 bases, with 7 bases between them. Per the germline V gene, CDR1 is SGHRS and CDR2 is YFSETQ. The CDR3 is CASSLYRTDTQYF. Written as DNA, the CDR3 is TGCGCCAGCAGCTTATACCGTACAGATACGCAGTATTTT.

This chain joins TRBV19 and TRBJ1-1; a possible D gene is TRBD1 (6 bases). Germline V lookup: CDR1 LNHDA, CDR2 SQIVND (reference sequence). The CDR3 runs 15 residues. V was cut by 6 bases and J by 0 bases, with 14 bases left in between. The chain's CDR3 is CASRFWTALNTEAFF. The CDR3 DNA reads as TGTGCCAGTAGGTTTTGGACAGCCTTGAACACTGAAGCTTTCTTT.

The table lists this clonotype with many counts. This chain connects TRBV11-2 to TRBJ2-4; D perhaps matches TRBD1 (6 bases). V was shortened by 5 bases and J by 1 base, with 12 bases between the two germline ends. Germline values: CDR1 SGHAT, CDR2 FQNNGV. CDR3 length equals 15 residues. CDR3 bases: TGTGCCAGCAGCAAGATTCAGGGGGCCAAAAACATTCAGTACTTC. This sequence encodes CASSKIQGAKNIQYF.

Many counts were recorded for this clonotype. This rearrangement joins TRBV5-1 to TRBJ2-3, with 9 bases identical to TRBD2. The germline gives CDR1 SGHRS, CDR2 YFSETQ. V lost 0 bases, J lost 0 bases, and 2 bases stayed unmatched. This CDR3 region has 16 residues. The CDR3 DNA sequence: TGCGCCAGCAGCTTGGGTAGCGGGGGAAGCACAGATACGCAGTATTTT. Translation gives CASSLGSGGSTDTQYF.

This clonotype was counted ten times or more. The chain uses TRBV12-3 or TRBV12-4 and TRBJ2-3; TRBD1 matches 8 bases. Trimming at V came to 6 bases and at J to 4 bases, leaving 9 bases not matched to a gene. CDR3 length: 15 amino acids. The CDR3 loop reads CASSLRATGADTQYF. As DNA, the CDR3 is TGTGCCAGCAGCCTACGAGCGACAGGGGCAGATACGCAGTATTTT.

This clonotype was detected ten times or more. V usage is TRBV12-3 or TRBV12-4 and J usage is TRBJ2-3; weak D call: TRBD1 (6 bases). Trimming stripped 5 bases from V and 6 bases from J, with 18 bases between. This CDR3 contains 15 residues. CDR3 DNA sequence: TGTGCCAGCAGTCCACTGATACAGGGTACGGATACGCAGTATTTT. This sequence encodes CASSPLIQGTDTQYF.

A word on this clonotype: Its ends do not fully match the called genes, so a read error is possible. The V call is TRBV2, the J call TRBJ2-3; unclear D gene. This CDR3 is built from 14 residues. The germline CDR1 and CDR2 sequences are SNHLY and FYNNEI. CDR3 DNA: TGTACCAGCAGTGAGAAGGCTTCCACAGATACGCAGTATTTT. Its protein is CTSSEKASTDTQYF.

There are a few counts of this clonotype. Here the CDR3 DNA reads TGTGCCAGCGGAGGTCCCAATGAGCAGTTCTTC. Residues: CASGGPNEQFF. The chain carries TRBV9 and TRBJ2-1; possible D gene TRBD2, 5 bases. Germline CDR1 reads SGDLS; CDR2 reads YYNGEE. The CDR3 is 11 residues long. V shed 7 bases and J shed 6 bases, with 8 bases lying between them.

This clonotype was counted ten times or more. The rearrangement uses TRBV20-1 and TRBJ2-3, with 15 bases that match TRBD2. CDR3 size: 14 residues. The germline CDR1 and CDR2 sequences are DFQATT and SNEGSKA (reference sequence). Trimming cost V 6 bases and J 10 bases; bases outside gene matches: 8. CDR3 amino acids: CSAMGLAGGLAQYF. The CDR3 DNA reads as TGCAGTGCGATGGGACTAGCGGGGGGCCTTGCGCAGTATTTT.

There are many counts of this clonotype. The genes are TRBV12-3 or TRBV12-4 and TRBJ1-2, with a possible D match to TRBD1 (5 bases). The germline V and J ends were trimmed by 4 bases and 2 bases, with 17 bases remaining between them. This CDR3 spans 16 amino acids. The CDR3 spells CASSSHPGLQNYGYTF. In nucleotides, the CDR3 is TGTGCCAGCAGTTCTCATCCGGGGCTCCAAAACTATGGCTACACCTTC.

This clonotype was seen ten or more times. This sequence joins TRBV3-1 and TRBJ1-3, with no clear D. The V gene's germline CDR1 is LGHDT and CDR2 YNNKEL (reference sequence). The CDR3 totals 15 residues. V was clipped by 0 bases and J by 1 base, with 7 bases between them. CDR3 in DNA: TGTGCCAGCAGCCAAGATTTGGGGTCTGGAAACACCATATATTTT. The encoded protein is CASSQDLGSGNTIYF.

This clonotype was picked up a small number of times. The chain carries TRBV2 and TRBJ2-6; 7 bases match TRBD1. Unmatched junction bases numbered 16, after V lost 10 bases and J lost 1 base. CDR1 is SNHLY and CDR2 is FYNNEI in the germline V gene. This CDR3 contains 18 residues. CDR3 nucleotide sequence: TGTGCCACTTCAACCCCTCTGACAGGGACATCTGGGGCCAACGTCCTGACTTTC. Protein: CATSTPLTGTSGANVLTF.

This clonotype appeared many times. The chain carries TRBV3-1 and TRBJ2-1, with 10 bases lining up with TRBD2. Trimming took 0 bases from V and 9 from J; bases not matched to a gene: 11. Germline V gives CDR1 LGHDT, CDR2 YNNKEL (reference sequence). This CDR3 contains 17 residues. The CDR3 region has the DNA TGTGCCAGCAGCCAAGACCCGCCGACTAGCGGGCGGGGTGAGCAGTTCTTC. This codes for CASSQDPPTSGRGEQFF.

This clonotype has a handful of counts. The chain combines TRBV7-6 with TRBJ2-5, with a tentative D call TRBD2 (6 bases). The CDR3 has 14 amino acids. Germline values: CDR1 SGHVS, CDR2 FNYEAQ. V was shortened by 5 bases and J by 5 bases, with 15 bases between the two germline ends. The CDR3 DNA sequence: TGTGCCAGCAGCCCGAGACTAGTAGCCGAGACCCAGTACTTC. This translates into CASSPRLVAETQYF.

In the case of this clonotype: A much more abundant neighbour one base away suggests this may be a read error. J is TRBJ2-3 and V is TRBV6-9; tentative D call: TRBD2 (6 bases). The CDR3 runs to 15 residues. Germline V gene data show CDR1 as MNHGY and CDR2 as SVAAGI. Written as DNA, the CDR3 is TGTGCCGGCAGTTACTACGGGGGTTCGGTAGATACGCAGTATTTT. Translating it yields CAGSYYGGSVDTQYF.

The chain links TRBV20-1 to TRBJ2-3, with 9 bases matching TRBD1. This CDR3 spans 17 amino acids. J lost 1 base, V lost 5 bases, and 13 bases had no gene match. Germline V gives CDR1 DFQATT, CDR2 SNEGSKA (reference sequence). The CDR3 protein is CSALTANRGRGTDTQYF. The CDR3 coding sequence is TGCAGTGCTCTCACCGCGAACAGGGGGCGAGGCACAGATACGCAGTATTTT.

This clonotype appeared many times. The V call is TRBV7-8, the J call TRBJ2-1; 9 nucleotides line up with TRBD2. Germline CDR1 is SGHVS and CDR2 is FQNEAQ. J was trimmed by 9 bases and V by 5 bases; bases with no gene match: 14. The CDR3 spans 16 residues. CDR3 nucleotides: TGTGCCAGCAGCCCGGGGCGGCGGGGGGGGCCCCCTGAGCAGTTCTTC. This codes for CASSPGRRGGPPEQFF.

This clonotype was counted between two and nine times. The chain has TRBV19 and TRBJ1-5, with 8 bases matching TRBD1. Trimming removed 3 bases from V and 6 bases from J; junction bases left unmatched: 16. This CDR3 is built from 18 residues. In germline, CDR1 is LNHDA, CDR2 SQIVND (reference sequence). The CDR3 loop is CASSMSGQGRKAGQPQHF. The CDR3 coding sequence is TGTGCCAGTAGTATGTCAGGACAGGGTCGAAAGGCAGGTCAGCCCCAGCATTTT.

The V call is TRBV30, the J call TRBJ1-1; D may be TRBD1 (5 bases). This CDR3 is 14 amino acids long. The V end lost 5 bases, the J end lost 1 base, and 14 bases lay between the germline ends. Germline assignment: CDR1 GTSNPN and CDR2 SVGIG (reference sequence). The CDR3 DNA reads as TGTGCCTGGGGACGGGGGATTCAGAACACTGAAGCTTTCTTT. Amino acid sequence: CAWGRGIQNTEAFF.

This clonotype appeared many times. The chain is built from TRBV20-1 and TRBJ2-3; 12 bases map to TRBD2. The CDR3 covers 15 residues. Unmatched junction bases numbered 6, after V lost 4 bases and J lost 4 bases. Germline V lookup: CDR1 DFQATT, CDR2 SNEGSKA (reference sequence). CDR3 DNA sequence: TGCAGTGCTACCCGACTAGCGGGAGAGGCAGATACGCAGTATTTT. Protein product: CSATRLAGEADTQYF.

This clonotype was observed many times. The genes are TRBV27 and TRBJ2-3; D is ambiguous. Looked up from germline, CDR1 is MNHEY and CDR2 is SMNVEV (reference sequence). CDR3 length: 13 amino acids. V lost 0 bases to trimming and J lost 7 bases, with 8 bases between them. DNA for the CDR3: TGTGCCAGCAGTTTATCTCCCGTACATACGCAGTATTTT. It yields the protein CASSLSPVHTQYF.

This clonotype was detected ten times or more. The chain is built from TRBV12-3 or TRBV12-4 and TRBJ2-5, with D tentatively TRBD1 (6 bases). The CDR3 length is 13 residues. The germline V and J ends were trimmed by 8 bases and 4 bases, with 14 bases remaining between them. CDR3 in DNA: TGTGCCAGCGGTAACAGGGTCTCAGAGACCCAGTACTTC. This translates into CASGNRVSETQYF.

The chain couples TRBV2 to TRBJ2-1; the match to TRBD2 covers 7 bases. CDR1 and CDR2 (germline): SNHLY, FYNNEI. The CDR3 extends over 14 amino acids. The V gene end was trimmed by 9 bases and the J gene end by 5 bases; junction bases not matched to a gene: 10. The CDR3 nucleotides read TGTGCCAGGCCCCCTTGGGAGGGCCACAATGAGCAGTTCTTC. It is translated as CARPPWEGHNEQFF.